This T cell receptor beta chain was sequenced in a study of T cell responses to AZD1222 COVID-19 vaccine. Regarding the study as a whole: Just a handful of AZD1222 recipients tested seropositive at baseline. Clonal diversity may have been underestimated in mostly white British donors. It was only after the peak T cell response that any repertoires were sampled. Unmutated variant regions reportedly attract nearly half of all spike-specific TCRs.

Produced via immunoSEQ multiplex PCR; TCRdb's table is partial and in-frame only. The sample holds 120,000 to 150,000 clones, roughly 89% seen once. Note on this clone: Its specificity is not known.

CDR3 size: 17 residues. Germline V CDR1 and CDR2: MDHEN, SYDVKM. The V and J ends lost 8 bases and 2 bases, in that order; junction bases with no gene match: 11. This material consisted of peripheral blood, taken 28 days after the second dose of the MenACWY control vaccine. This sequence originates from an adult who received the MenACWY meningococcal vaccine as a control. This chain links TRBV28 with TRBJ2-6; 8 nucleotides line up with TRBD1. The CDR3 DNA reads TGTGCCAGCGGGACCCCGACAGGGGCTACTGGGGCCAACGTCCTGACTTTC. Translation gives CASGTPTGATGANVLTF.